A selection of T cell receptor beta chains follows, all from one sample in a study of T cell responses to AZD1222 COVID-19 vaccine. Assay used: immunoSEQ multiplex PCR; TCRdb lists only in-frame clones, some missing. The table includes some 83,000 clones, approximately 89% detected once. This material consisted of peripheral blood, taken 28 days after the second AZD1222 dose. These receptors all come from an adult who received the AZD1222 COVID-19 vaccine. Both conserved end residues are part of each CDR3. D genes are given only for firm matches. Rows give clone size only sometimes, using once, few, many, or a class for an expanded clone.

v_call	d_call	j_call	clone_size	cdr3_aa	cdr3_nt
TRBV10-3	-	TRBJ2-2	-	CAISGPNTGELFF	TGTGCCATCAGTGGTCCCAACACCGGGGAGCTGTTTTTT
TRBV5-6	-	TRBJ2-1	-	CASSWGSGRKSSYNEQFF	TGTGCCAGCAGCTGGGGGTCGGGGAGGAAGAGCTCCTACAATGAGCAGTTCTTC
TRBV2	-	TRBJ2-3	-	CASSGTVSVNTQYF	TGTGCCAGCAGTGGGACAGTTTCAGTGAATACGCAGTATTTT
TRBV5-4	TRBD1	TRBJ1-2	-	CASSFLAGQALGYTF	TGTGCCAGCAGCTTTTTGGCCGGACAGGCGTTGGGCTACACCTTC
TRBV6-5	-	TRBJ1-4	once	CATYGGGNEKLFF	TGTGCCACCTATGGGGGGGGGAATGAAAAACTGTTTTTT
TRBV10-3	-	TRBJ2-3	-	CAISDGTGTDTQYF	TGTGCCATCAGTGATGGGACTGGCACAGATACGCAGTATTTT
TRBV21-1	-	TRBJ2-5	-	CASSSGGPEETQYF	TGTGCCAGCAGCTCTGGCGGTCCCGAAGAGACCCAGTACTTC
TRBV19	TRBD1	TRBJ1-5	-	CASSIEDRGEHQPQHF	TGTGCCAGTAGTATTGAGGACAGGGGAGAACATCAGCCCCAGCATTTT
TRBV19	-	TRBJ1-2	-	CASSGSRANYGYTF	TGTGCCAGTAGTGGTTCGCGGGCTAACTATGGCTACACCTTC
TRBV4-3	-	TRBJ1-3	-	CASSQDGKGMTGNTIYF	TGCGCCAGCAGCCAAGATGGGAAGGGGATGACTGGAAACACCATATATTTT
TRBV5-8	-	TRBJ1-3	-	CASRIGPNSGNTIYF	TGTGCCAGCAGAATAGGACCGAACTCTGGAAACACCATATATTTT
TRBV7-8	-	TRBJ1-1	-	CASSFQGNTEAFF	TGTGCCAGCAGCTTCCAGGGGAACACTGAAGCTTTCTTT
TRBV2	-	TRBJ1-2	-	CASSDPAVFGYTF	TGTGCCAGCAGTGATCCAGCCGTTTTTGGCTACACCTTC
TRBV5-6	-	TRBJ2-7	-	CASRSFDLNYEQYF	TGTGCCAGCAGATCATTCGACTTAAACTACGAGCAGTACTTC
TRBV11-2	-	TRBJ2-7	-	CASSSDQYEQYF	TGTGCCAGCAGCTCGGACCAGTACGAGCAGTACTTC
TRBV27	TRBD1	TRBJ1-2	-	CASTLRGVEGAYGNYGYTF	TGTGCCAGCACCTTAAGGGGTGTTGAGGGGGCGTACGGCAACTATGGCTACACCTTC
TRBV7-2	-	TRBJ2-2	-	CASSFDGRNTGELFF	TGTGCCAGCAGCTTTGATGGGCGGAACACCGGGGAGCTGTTTTTT
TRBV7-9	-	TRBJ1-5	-	CASSSLGSPQHF	TGTGCCAGCAGCTCCCTCGGGTCGCCCCAGCATTTT